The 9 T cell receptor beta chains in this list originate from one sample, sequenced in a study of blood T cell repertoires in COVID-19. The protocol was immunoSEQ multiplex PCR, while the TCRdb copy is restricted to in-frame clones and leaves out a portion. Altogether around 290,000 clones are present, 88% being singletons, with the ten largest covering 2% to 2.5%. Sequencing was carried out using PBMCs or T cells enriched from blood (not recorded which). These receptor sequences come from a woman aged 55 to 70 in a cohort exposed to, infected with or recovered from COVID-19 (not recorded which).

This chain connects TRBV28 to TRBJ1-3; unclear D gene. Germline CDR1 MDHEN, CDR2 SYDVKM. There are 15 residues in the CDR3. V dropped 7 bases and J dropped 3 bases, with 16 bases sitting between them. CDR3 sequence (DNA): TGTGCCAGCACCCCGGGAGGATGGGTTGGAAACACCATATATTTT. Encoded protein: CASTPGGWVGNTIYF.

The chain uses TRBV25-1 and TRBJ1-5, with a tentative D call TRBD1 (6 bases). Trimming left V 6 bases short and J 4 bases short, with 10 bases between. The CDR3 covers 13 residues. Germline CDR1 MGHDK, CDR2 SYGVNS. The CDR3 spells CASRDRGNQPQHF. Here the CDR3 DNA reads TGTGCCAGCAGGGACAGAGGGAATCAGCCCCAGCATTTT.

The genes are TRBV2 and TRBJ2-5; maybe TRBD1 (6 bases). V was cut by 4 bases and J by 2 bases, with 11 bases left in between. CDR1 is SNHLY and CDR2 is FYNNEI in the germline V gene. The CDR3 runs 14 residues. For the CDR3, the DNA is TGTGCCAGCAGTGTTGGCAGGGGACAAGAGACCCAGTACTTC. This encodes CASSVGRGQETQYF.

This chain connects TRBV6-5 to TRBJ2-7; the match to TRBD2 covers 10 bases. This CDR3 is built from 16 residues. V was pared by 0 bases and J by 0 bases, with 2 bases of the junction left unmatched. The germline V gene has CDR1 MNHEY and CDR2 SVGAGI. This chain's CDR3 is CASSYSSGRASYEQYF. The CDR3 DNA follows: TGTGCCAGCAGTTACTCGAGCGGGAGGGCCTCCTACGAGCAGTACTTC.

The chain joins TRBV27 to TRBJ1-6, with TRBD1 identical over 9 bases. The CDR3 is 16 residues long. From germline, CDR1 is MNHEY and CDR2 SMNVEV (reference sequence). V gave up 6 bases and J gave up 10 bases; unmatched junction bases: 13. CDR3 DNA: TGTGCCAGCAGCCGAAACCCGGGACAGGGAAGATCACCCCTCCACTTT. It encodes CASSRNPGQGRSPLHF.

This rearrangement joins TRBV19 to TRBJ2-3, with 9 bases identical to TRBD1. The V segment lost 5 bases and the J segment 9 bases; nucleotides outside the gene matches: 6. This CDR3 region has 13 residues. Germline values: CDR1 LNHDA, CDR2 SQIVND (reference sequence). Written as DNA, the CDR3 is TGTGCCAGTAGTTTAGGACAGGGGTGGACGCAGTATTTT. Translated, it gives CASSLGQGWTQYF. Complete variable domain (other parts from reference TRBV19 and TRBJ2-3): DGGITQSPKYLFRKEGQNVTLSCEQNLNHDAMYWYRQDPGQGLRLIYYSQIVNDFQKGDIAEGYSVSREKKESFPLTVTSAQKNPTAFYLCASSLGQGWTQYFGPGTRLTVL.

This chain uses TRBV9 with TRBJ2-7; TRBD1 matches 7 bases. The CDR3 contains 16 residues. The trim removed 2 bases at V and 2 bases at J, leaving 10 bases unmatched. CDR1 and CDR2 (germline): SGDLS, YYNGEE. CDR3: CASSVAPDRAPYEQYF. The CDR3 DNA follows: TGTGCCAGCAGCGTGGCCCCTGACAGGGCCCCCTACGAGCAGTACTTC.

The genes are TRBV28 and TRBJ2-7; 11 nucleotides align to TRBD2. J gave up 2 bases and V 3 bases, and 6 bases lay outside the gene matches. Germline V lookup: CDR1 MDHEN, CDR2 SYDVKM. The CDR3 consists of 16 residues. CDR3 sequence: CASSFPQLAGAYEQYF. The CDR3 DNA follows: TGTGCCAGCAGTTTTCCCCAACTAGCGGGAGCCTACGAGCAGTACTTC.

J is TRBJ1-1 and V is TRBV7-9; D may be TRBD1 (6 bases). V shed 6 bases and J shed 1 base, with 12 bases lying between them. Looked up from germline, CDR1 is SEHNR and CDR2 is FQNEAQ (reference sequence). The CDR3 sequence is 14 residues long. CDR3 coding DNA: TGTGCCAGCAGTCATTCAGGGGCGAACACTGAAGCTTTCTTT. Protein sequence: CASSHSGANTEAFF.